The 23 T cell receptor beta chains presented below share a single source sample, sequenced in a study of lymphopenia after photon versus proton radiotherapy. Clones were sequenced by immunoSEQ multiplex PCR, and TCRdb holds only the in-frame ones, with some missing. The sample carries about 70,000 clones, around 93% recorded once. The source was peripheral blood, collected from a patient treated with photon-based radiotherapy. The receptors shown here come from a middle-aged woman with cholangiocarcinoma.

The CDR3 protein is CASSPTGTGPDTQYF. The CDR3 DNA follows: TGTGCCAGCAGTCCTACCGGGACAGGGCCAGATACGCAGTATTTT. This chain uses TRBV2 with TRBJ2-3; 9 bases match TRBD1. The CDR3 totals 15 residues. The J segment lost 4 bases and the V segment lost 5 bases, leaving 7 bases of the junction unmatched. The germline gives CDR1 SNHLY, CDR2 FYNNEI.

The chain has TRBV10-1 and TRBJ1-4, with unresolved D. The germline V gene has CDR1 WNHNN and CDR2 SYGVQD (reference sequence). The CDR3 consists of 14 residues. V lost 4 bases and J 8 bases, leaving 14 bases between the germline ends. The CDR3 sequence: CASSASLGSEKLFF. The CDR3 bases are TGCGCCAGCAGTGCCTCGTTAGGTTCGGAAAAACTGTTTTTT.

The chain joins TRBV4-3 to TRBJ2-7; no clear D gene. CDR1 LGHNA and CDR2 YSLEER come from the germline V gene. The CDR3 is 14 amino acids. V was trimmed by 1 base and J by 3 bases, leaving 10 bases between them. CDR3 sequence (DNA): TGCGCCAGCAGCCAAGGTGCGGCGGACTACGAGCAGTACTTC. Its protein is CASSQGAADYEQYF.

This chain uses TRBV27 with TRBJ2-2; D may be TRBD1 (5 bases). Germline V gene lookup returns CDR1 MNHEY and CDR2 SMNVEV (reference sequence). This CDR3 contains 14 residues. With 3 bases removed from V and 3 bases from J, the gap between germline ends came to 8 bases. The CDR3 region is CASSFGRDTGELFF. The CDR3 coding sequence is TGTGCCAGCAGTTTCGGCAGGGACACCGGGGAGCTGTTTTTT.

The chain is built from TRBV12-5 and TRBJ2-5; 9 nucleotides match TRBD1. The CDR3 has 16 amino acids. From germline, CDR1 is LGHNT and CDR2 FRNRAP. Trimming removed 7 bases from V and 3 bases from J; junction bases left unmatched: 12. The chain's CDR3 is CASDTGTGFTKETQYF. Here the CDR3 DNA reads TGTGCTAGTGACACCGGGACAGGGTTCACCAAAGAGACCCAGTACTTC.

The J gene is TRBJ2-5, the V gene TRBV5-4; D remains ambiguous. V was shortened by 1 base and J by 13 bases, with 20 bases between the two germline ends. The germline gives CDR1 SGHNT, CDR2 YYREEE (reference sequence). The CDR3 totals 14 residues. CDR3 DNA: TGTGCCAGCAGCTTGCCAGGCCCGACCGCGGAGACGTACTTC. This gives the protein CASSLPGPTAETYF. The whole variable domain, remainder taken from reference TRBV5-4 and TRBJ2-5, is ETGVTQSPTHLIKTRGQQVTLRCSSQSGHNTVSWYQQALGQGPQFIFQYYREEENGRGNFPPRFSGLQFPNYSSELNVNALELDDSALYLCASSLPGPTAETYFGPGTRLLVL.

The rearrangement joins TRBV5-1 to TRBJ1-2; TRBD1 agrees at 7 bases. This CDR3 comprises 14 residues. V lost 0 bases and J lost 3; bases outside the gene matches: 2. The V gene's germline CDR1 is SGHRS and CDR2 YFSETQ. The CDR3 spells CASSLGGGDYGYTF. The DNA for the CDR3 is TGCGCCAGCAGCTTGGGAGGGGGCGACTATGGCTACACCTTC. The complete variable domain, with remaining parts taken from reference TRBV5-1 and TRBJ1-2, reads KAGVTQTPRYLIKTRGQQVTLSCSPISGHRSVSWYQQTPGQGLQFLFEYFSETQRNKGNFPGRFSGRQFSNSRSEMNVSTLELGDSALYLCASSLGGGDYGYTFGSGTRLTVV.

V is TRBV6-1 and J is TRBJ1-6; D might be TRBD1 (5 bases). This CDR3 has 11 residues. Germline CDR1 reads MNHNS; CDR2 reads SASEGT. With 7 bases removed from V and 13 bases from J, the gap between germline ends came to 11 bases. CDR3 sequence: CASKEEGPLHF. In DNA, the CDR3 is TGTGCCAGCAAAGAGGAGGGGCCCCTCCACTTT.

The chain has TRBV18 and TRBJ2-7; unclear D gene. The CDR3 sequence is 13 residues long. Trimming took off 0 bases at V and 5 bases at J, with 8 bases between the two ends. CDR1 is KGHSH, CDR2 LQKENI, per germline. The CDR3: CASSPPGFHEQYF. For the CDR3, the DNA is TGTGCCAGCTCACCACCCGGGTTCCACGAGCAGTACTTC.

The chain combines TRBV7-2 with TRBJ2-7; no clear D. The CDR3 has 13 amino acids. With 1 base removed from V and 5 bases from J, the gap between germline ends came to 9 bases. Germline CDR1 reads SGHTA; CDR2 reads FQGNSA. This CDR3 is CASSLGGRNEQYF. CDR3 bases: TGTGCCAGCAGCTTAGGTGGTCGGAACGAGCAGTACTTC.

This clone was picked up one time. The chain links TRBV28 to TRBJ1-4; no firm D call. This CDR3 spans 14 amino acids. V was shortened by 2 bases and J by 7 bases, with 11 bases between the two germline ends. Germline loops: CDR1 MDHEN, CDR2 SYDVKM. The CDR3 nucleotides are TGTGCCAGCAGTTTAAAGAGGGTAGCTGAAAAACTGTTTTTT. Amino acids: CASSLKRVAEKLFF.

This clone has a single count. The J gene is TRBJ2-7, the V gene TRBV9, with 10 positions matching TRBD2. CDR3 length equals 14 residues. Germline CDR1 SGDLS, CDR2 YYNGEE. J gave up 4 bases and V 3 bases, and 4 bases lay outside the gene matches. Here the CDR3 reads CASSASGRSYEQYF. The CDR3 DNA reads TGTGCCAGCAGCGCTAGCGGGAGAAGTTACGAGCAGTACTTC.

The rearrangement joins TRBV5-5 to TRBJ2-1, with D possibly matching TRBD1 (6 bases). Germline CDR1 and CDR2: SGHKS and YYEKEE (reference sequence). V lost 7 bases to trimming and J lost 12 bases, with 23 bases between them. The CDR3 is 14 amino acids. CDR3 loop: CASYRDTPFQGQFF. CDR3 bases: TGTGCCAGCTACCGGGACACTCCTTTCCAGGGGCAGTTCTTC.

The chain is built from TRBV28 and TRBJ1-3; D is uncertain. The CDR3 loop spans 12 amino acids. The V gene's germline CDR1 is MDHEN and CDR2 SYDVKM. Deletions cut 3 bases from V and 4 bases from J, with 4 bases between. CDR3 nucleotides: TGTGCCAGCAGTTTGATAGGAAACACCATATATTTT. Amino acids: CASSLIGNTIYF.

The chain couples TRBV2 to TRBJ2-6; no definite D call. The germline V and J ends were trimmed by 3 bases and 0 bases, with 6 bases remaining between them. The CDR3 runs to 15 residues. The germline V gene encodes CDR1 SNHLY and CDR2 FYNNEI. CDR3 protein: CASSETDSGANVLTF. The CDR3 DNA reads TGTGCCAGCAGTGAGACGGACTCTGGGGCCAACGTCCTGACTTTC. The full variable domain, with the rest looked up from reference TRBV2 and TRBJ2-6, is EPEVTQTPSHQVTQMGQEVILRCVPISNHLYFYWYRQILGQKVEFLVSFYNNEISEKSEIFDDQFSVERPDGSNFTLKIRSTKLEDSAMYFCASSETDSGANVLTFGAGSRLTVL.

The chain employs TRBV5-6 and TRBJ1-3; D is perhaps TRBD1 (5 bases). Germline loops: CDR1 SGHDT, CDR2 YYEEEE. Trimming left V 3 bases short and J 4 bases short, with 11 bases between. The CDR3 sequence is 14 residues long. This chain's CDR3 is CASSSRGFGNTIYF. As DNA, the CDR3 is TGTGCCAGCAGCTCACGGGGCTTCGGAAACACCATATATTTT.

The chain recombines TRBV30 with TRBJ2-2; TRBD1 matches 8 bases. CDR1 and CDR2 from the germline V gene are GTSNPN and SVGIG (reference sequence). The CDR3 extends over 13 amino acids. Trimming at V came to 3 bases and at J to 6 bases, leaving 3 bases not matched to a gene. The CDR3 spells CAWRGQVPGELFF. The CDR3 DNA sequence: TGTGCCTGGAGGGGACAGGTCCCCGGGGAGCTGTTTTTT.

The chain uses TRBV6-5 and TRBJ2-3, with D maybe TRBD2 (6 bases). Germline CDR1 reads MNHEY; CDR2 reads SVGAGI. Trimming took 2 bases from V and 3 from J, leaving 12 bases between them. The CDR3 totals 15 residues. As DNA, the CDR3 is TGTGCCAGCAGTTACGGGGGACTCGAGACAGATACGCAGTATTTT. Translation gives CASSYGGLETDTQYF.

V is TRBV28 and J is TRBJ2-1, with 7 positions matching TRBD2. The J segment lost 0 bases and the V segment lost 5 bases, leaving 7 bases of the junction unmatched. The CDR3 totals 16 residues. Germline assignment: CDR1 MDHEN and CDR2 SYDVKM. The CDR3 region has the DNA TGTGCCAGCAGTGTAGAGCGGACTAGCTCCTACAATGAGCAGTTCTTC. Its translation: CASSVERTSSYNEQFF.

The chain uses TRBV5-1 and TRBJ1-2, with 7 nucleotides matching TRBD1. V lost 2 bases and J lost 3; bases outside the gene matches: 13. Germline CDR1 is SGHRS and CDR2 is YFSETQ. The CDR3 covers 17 residues. The CDR3 DNA sequence: TGCGCCAGCAGCTTTAGTGGGACAGCCGTCGGGGACTATGGCTACACCTTC. It yields the protein CASSFSGTAVGDYGYTF.

The chain carries TRBV5-4 and TRBJ1-1; perhaps TRBD1 as D (6 bases). Germline V lookup: CDR1 SGHNT, CDR2 YYREEE (reference sequence). Trimming removed 4 bases at V and 4 bases at J, with 17 bases between. The length of the CDR3 is 15 residues. CDR3 protein: CASSPTGGPSTEAFF. The CDR3 nucleotides read TGTGCCAGCAGCCCTACGGGGGGCCCCTCCACTGAAGCTTTCTTT.

V gene TRBV5-1 combines with J gene TRBJ1-5, with D unresolved. The length of the CDR3 is 14 residues. In germline, CDR1 is SGHRS, CDR2 YFSETQ. Between the trimmed V and J ends, which lost 4 bases and 7 bases, there was a span of 15 bases. The CDR3: CASSPGEGSQPQHF. The CDR3 DNA sequence: TGCGCCAGCAGCCCCGGAGAGGGAAGCCAGCCCCAGCATTTT.

The chain links TRBV19 to TRBJ1-1; D unclear. V was shortened by 6 bases and J by 0 bases, with 20 bases between the two germline ends. The CDR3 contains 17 residues. From germline, CDR1 is LNHDA and CDR2 SQIVND (reference sequence). The CDR3 DNA reads TGTGCCAGTAGATTATTAGCAGGTCTCACAATGAACACTGAAGCTTTCTTT. This codes for CASRLLAGLTMNTEAFF.